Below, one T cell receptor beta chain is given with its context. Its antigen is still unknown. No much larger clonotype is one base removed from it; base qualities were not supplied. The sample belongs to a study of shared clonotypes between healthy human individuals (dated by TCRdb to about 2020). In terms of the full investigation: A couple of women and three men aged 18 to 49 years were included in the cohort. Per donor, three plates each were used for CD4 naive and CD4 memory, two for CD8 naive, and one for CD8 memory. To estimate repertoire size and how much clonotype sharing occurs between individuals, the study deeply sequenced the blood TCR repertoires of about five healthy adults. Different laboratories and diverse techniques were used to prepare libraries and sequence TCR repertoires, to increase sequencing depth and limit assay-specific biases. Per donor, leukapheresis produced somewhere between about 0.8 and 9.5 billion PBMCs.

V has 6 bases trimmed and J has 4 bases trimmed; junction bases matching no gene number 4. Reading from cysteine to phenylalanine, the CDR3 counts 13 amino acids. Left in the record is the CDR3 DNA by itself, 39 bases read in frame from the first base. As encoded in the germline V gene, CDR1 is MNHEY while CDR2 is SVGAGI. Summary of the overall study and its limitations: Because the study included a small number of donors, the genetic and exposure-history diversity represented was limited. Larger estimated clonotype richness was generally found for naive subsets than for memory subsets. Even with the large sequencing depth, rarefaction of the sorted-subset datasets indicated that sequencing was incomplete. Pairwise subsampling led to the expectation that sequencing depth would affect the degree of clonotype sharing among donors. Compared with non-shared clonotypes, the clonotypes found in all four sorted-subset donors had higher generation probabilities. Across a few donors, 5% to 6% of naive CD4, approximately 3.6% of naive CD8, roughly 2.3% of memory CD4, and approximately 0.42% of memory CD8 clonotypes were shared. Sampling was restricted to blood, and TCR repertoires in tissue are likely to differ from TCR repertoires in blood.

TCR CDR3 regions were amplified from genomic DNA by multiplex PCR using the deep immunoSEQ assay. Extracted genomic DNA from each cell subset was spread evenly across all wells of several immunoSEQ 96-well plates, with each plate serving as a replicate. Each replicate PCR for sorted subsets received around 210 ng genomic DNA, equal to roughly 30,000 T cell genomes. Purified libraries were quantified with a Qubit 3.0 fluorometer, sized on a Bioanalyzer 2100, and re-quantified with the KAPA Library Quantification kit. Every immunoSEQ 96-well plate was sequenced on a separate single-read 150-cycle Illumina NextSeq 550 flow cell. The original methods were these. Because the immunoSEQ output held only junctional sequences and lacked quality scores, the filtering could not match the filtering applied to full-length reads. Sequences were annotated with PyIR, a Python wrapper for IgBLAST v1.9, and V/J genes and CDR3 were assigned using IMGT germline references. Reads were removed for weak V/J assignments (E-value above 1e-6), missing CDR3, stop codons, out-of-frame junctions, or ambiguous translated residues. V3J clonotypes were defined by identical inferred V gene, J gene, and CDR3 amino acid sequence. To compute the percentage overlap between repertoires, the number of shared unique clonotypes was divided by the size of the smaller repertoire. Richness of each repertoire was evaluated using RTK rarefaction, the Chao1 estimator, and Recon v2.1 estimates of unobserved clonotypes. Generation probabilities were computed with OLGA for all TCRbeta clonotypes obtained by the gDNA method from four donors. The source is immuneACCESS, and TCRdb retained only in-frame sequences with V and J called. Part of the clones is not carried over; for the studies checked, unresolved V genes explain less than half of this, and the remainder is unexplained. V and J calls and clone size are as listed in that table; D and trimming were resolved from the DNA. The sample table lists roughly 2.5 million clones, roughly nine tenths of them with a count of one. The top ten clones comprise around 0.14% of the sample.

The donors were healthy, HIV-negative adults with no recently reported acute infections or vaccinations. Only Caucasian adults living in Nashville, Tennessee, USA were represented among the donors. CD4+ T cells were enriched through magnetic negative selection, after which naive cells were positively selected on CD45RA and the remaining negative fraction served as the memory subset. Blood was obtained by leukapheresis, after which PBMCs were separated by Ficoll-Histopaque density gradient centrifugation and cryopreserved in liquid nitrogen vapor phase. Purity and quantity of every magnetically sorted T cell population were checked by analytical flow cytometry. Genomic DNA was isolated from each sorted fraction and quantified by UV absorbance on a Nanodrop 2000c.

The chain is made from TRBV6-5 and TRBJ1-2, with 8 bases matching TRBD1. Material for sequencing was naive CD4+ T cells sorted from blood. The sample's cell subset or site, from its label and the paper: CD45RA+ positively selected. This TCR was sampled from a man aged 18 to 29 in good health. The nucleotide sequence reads TGTGCCAGCAGCAGGGGACAGGCCTATGGCTACACCTTC. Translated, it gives CASSRGQAYGYTF.